The 4 T cell receptor beta chains below all came from one sample that was sequenced in a study of blood T cell repertoires in COVID-19. Repertoires were generated with immunoSEQ multiplex PCR, while TCRdb's copy carries only in-frame clones and drops some. The repertoire consists of tens of thousands of clones, with approximately 93% occurring once and the leading ten covering about 4%. Sequencing was done on a sample of peripheral blood. Every receptor here comes from a human donor with active COVID-19. The donor label of this sample is uncertain.

The chain combines TRBV7-2 with TRBJ2-3, with 9 bases identical to TRBD2. The CDR3 extends over 16 amino acids. The trim removed 5 bases at V and 4 bases at J, leaving 10 bases unmatched. Germline CDR1 and CDR2: SGHTA and FQGNSA. CDR3 DNA sequence: TGTGCCAGCAGCCCCCGGGCGGGAGGGCATGCAGATACGCAGTATTTT. Translating it yields CASSPRAGGHADTQYF.

The rearrangement links TRBV3-1 (or the pseudogene TRBV3-2) to TRBJ1-1, with 8 bases that match TRBD1. The V gene end was trimmed by 1 base and the J gene end by 12 bases; junction bases not matched to a gene: 13. The CDR3 has 15 residues. Germline V gene data show CDR1 as LGHDT and CDR2 as YNNKEL (reference sequence). The DNA of the CDR3 is TGTGCCAGCAGCCAAGCCCTGACGTCCAGGGGGCAATCTTTCTTT. It yields the protein CASSQALTSRGQSFF.

The J gene is TRBJ2-7, the V gene TRBV2; tentatively, D is TRBD1 (5 bases). The CDR3 is 12 residues long. Deletions cut 6 bases from V and 6 bases from J, with 12 bases between. Germline assignment: CDR1 SNHLY and CDR2 FYNNEI. CDR3 residues: CASRADSFEQYF. In DNA, the CDR3 is TGTGCCAGCAGGGCTGACAGCTTCGAGCAGTACTTC. Looking up the rest from reference TRBV2 and TRBJ2-7 gives the full variable domain: EPEVTQTPSHQVTQMGQEVILRCVPISNHLYFYWYRQILGQKVEFLVSFYNNEISEKSEIFDDQFSVERPDGSNFTLKIRSTKLEDSAMYFCASRADSFEQYFGPGTRLTVT.

The chain carries TRBV7-6 and TRBJ2-5, with 11 bases aligning to TRBD2. Looked up from germline, CDR1 is SGHVS and CDR2 is FNYEAQ. V dropped 2 bases and J dropped 2; count of bases not matched to a gene: 7. The length of the CDR3 is 17 residues. CDR3 DNA: TGTGCCAGCAGCTTATTTGCTAGCGGGGGGACGCAAGAGACCCAGTACTTC. Its translation: CASSLFASGGTQETQYF.